Listed here are 13 T cell receptor beta chains from one sample, sequenced in a study of blood T cell repertoires in COVID-19 (dated by TCRdb to 2020 to 2022). Library generation was performed with the immunoSEQ multiplex PCR assay. TCRdb's version of the immuneACCESS table is confined to in-frame rearrangements and falls short of the full clone set. An unresolved V gene accounts for under half of the shortfall where checked; the remainder is of unknown origin. In this sample the table shows some 180,000 clones, approximately 80% of which occur a single time. The ten largest clonotypes hold 8% to 13% of the sample. The source material was peripheral blood. All receptors come from a woman between 40 and 50 years old with COVID-19, enrolled during active disease.

The gene calls are TRBV5-1 and TRBJ2-7, with TRBD2 matching over 9 bases. There are 14 residues in the CDR3. Germline lookup yields CDR1 SGHRS and CDR2 YFSETQ. The V segment lost 2 bases and the J segment 5 bases; nucleotides outside the gene matches: 5. The CDR3 loop is CASSFSGSGHEQYF. The CDR3 DNA sequence: TGCGCCAGCAGCTTTAGCGGGAGTGGCCACGAGCAGTACTTC.

The V gene is TRBV28, the J gene TRBJ2-2; tentatively, D is TRBD1 (6 bases). The CDR3 sequence is 13 residues long. Trimming took 7 bases from V and 8 from J, leaving 14 bases between them. Germline CDR1 MDHEN, CDR2 SYDVKM. CDR3 coding DNA: TGTGCCAGCACCCATGGGGGCGCGGGGGAGCTGTTTTTT. It translates to CASTHGGAGELFF.

This chain links TRBV28 with TRBJ2-1, with TRBD2 identical over 8 bases. Germline trimming cut 6 bases from V and 8 bases from J; bases unmatched to any gene: 15. In germline, CDR1 is MDHEN, CDR2 SYDVKM. This CDR3 has 16 amino acids. The CDR3 reads CASSRTGAGDWYEQFF. In DNA form, the CDR3 reads TGTGCCAGCAGCCGAACGGGAGCGGGAGATTGGTATGAGCAGTTCTTC.

The CDR3 loop is CASPQGAYGYTF. The CDR3 DNA follows: TGTGCCAGCCCCCAGGGGGCCTATGGCTACACCTTC. The rearrangement links TRBV2 to TRBJ1-2; 8 bases map to TRBD1. V lost 8 bases and J lost 4; bases outside the gene matches: 3. The length of the CDR3 is 12 residues. Germline assignment: CDR1 SNHLY and CDR2 FYNNEI.

The chain combines TRBV20-1 with TRBJ1-1; TRBD1 agrees at 7 bases. The CDR3 has 16 amino acids. Germline V gene lookup returns CDR1 DFQATT and CDR2 SNEGSKA (reference sequence). V gave up 3 bases and J gave up 0 bases; unmatched junction bases: 10. The CDR3 sequence is CSASDDRETMNTEAFF. The CDR3 DNA reads TGCAGTGCTAGTGATGACAGGGAAACCATGAACACTGAAGCTTTCTTT.

The chain links TRBV13 to TRBJ2-7, with 10 nucleotides matching TRBD1. The CDR3 loop spans 17 amino acids. Per germline, CDR1 PRHDT and CDR2 FYEKMQ (reference sequence). V shed 5 bases and J 5 bases; nucleotides not matched to a gene: 15. The CDR3 bases are TGTGCCAGCAGCCTCTTGGGACAGGGGCTTACTTACCACGAGCAGTACGTC. It specifies CASSLLGQGLTYHEQYV.

This chain uses TRBV5-4 with TRBJ2-1, with unresolved D. The CDR3 consists of 13 residues. V shed 4 bases and J shed 7 bases, with 12 bases lying between them. The V gene's germline CDR1 is SGHNT and CDR2 YYREEE (reference sequence). This CDR3 is CASSPARWNEQFF. The CDR3 DNA reads as TGTGCCAGCAGCCCCGCGCGCTGGAATGAGCAGTTCTTC.

The chain combines TRBV27 with TRBJ1-5; D uncertain. Germline CDR1 and CDR2: MNHEY and SMNVEV (reference sequence). V was shortened by 3 bases and J by 3 bases, with 9 bases between the two germline ends. The CDR3 sequence is 14 residues long. CDR3 residues: CASSFEGINQPQHF. CDR3 DNA sequence: TGTGCCAGCAGTTTTGAGGGAATCAATCAGCCCCAGCATTTT.

The chain uses TRBV6-1 and TRBJ2-3; 10 bases map to TRBD2. Trimming removed 1 base from V and 6 bases from J; junction bases left unmatched: 10. The CDR3 spans 17 residues. Germline lookup yields CDR1 MNHNS and CDR2 SASEGT. The CDR3 sequence: CASSEGSGRAVWDTQYF. The CDR3 coding sequence is TGTGCCAGCAGTGAAGGAAGCGGGAGGGCCGTGTGGGATACGCAGTATTTT.

This chain connects TRBV3-1 (or the pseudogene TRBV3-2) to TRBJ1-4; D gene uncertain. Looked up from germline, CDR1 is LGHDT and CDR2 is YNNKEL (reference sequence). The CDR3 has 13 residues. V lost 3 bases, J lost 3 bases, and 5 bases lay in between. The CDR3 region is CASSHSSNEKLFF. CDR3 nucleotides: TGTGCCAGCAGCCATTCTTCTAATGAAAAACTGTTTTTT.

V is TRBV5-5 and J is TRBJ1-2; TRBD1 is a possible D gene (5 bases). CDR3 length: 15 residues. Germline lookup yields CDR1 SGHKS and CDR2 YYEKEE (reference sequence). V was clipped by 0 bases and J by 3 bases, with 12 bases between them. The CDR3 bases are TGTGCCAGCAGCTTGGAACAGGTGACCTACTATGGCTACACCTTC. Its translation: CASSLEQVTYYGYTF. Drawing the rest from reference TRBV5-5 and TRBJ1-2, the complete variable domain is DAGVTQSPTHLIKTRGQQVTLRCSPISGHKSVSWYQQVLGQGPQFIFQYYEKEERGRGNFPDRFSARQFPNYSSELNVNALLLGDSALYLCASSLEQVTYYGYTFGSGTRLTVV.

This clone came up a few times. The rearrangement links TRBV28 to TRBJ1-2, with D possibly TRBD1 on 6 matching bases. Trimming shortened V by 5 bases and J by 4 bases, and 11 bases separated the two germline ends. The germline V gene has CDR1 MDHEN and CDR2 SYDVKM. CDR3 length: 13 residues. The CDR3: CASSPGQIYGYTF. CDR3 nucleotides: TGTGCCAGCAGTCCTGGACAGATCTATGGCTACACCTTC.

This clone showed up just a few times. The chain links TRBV2 to TRBJ1-5, with D possibly being TRBD1 (5 bases). This CDR3 spans 12 amino acids. Trimming left V 7 bases short and J 8 bases short, with 12 bases between. CDR1 SNHLY and CDR2 FYNNEI come from the germline V gene. CDR3 amino acids: CASNQGNEPQHF. In DNA, the CDR3 is TGTGCCAGCAATCAGGGAAACGAGCCCCAGCATTTT.